The entry below gives a single T cell receptor beta chain sequence along with its context. What it binds is not known. Other nucleotide sequences in the sample specify the same CDR3. By way of CD45RO/CCR7/CD25/CD127/CD95/CD27, the CD4+ regulatory, stem cell-like memory, central memory and naive cells were sorted. This sample is drawn from a study of beta chain features in type 1 diabetes. Study-level results: HLA influence on TCRB rearrangement stayed unresolved here. Among patients with Type 1 diabetes, TCRB CDR3s were moderately but significantly shorter in every one of the four CD4+ subsets.

Germline V lookup: CDR1 MNHEY, CDR2 SVGAGI. This CDR3 has 13 amino acids. V gave up 2 bases and J gave up 4 bases, with 8 bases separating them. Expressed TCRB transcripts were sequenced, since all the RNA that had been isolated was reverse transcribed. The data were produced by immunoSEQ multiplex PCR, yet TCRdb's version contains in-frame clones alone and is incomplete. This sample has more than 110,000 clones, with 6.9% found just once. This sequence joins TRBV6-5 and TRBJ1-1; D is possibly TRBD1 (6 bases). Sequences were obtained from central memory CD4+ T cells from blood. The TCR comes from a woman aged 25 to 45 in good health. CDR3 in amino acids: CASSYQGSTEAFF. CDR3 in DNA: TGTGCCAGCAGTTACCAGGGGTCCACTGAAGCTTTCTTT.